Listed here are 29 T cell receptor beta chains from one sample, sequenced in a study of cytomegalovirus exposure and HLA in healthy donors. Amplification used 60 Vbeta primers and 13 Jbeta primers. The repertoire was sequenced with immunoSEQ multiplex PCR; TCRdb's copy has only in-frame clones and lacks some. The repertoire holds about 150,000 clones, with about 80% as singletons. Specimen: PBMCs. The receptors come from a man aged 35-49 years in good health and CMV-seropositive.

The CDR3 is CASSSFGEGTIYF. The CDR3 bases are TGTGCCAGCAGTTCCTTCGGGGAGGGCACCATATATTTT. V and J are TRBV6-1 and TRBJ1-3; D gene unclear. V lost 5 bases to trimming and J lost 9 bases, with 14 bases between them. The CDR3 is 13 residues long. Germline V gene lookup returns CDR1 MNHNS and CDR2 SASEGT.

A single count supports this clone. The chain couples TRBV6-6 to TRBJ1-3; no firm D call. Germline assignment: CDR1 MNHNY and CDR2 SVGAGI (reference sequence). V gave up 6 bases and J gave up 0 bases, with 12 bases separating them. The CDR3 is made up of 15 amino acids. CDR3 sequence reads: CASRREGSSGNTIYF. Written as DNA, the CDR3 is TGTGCCAGCAGGAGAGAAGGGAGCTCTGGAAACACCATATATTTT.

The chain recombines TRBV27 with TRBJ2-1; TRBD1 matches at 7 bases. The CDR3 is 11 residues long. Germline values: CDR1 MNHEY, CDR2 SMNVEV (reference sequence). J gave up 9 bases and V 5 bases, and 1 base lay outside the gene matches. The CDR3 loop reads CASSPGGEQFF. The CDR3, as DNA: TGTGCCAGCAGTCCAGGGGGTGAGCAGTTCTTC.

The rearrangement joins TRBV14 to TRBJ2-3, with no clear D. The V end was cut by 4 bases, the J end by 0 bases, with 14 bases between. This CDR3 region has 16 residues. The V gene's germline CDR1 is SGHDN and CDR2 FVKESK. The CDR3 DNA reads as TGTGCCAGCAGCCTCTCCGCCGCAGTCAGCACAGATACGCAGTATTTT. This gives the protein CASSLSAAVSTDTQYF.

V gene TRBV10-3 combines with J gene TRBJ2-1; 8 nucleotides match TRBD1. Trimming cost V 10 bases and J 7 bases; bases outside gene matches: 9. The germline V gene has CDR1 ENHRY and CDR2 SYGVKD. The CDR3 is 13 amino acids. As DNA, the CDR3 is TGTGCCACTGTGGACAGGGTAGATAATGAGCAGTTCTTC. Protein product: CATVDRVDNEQFF.

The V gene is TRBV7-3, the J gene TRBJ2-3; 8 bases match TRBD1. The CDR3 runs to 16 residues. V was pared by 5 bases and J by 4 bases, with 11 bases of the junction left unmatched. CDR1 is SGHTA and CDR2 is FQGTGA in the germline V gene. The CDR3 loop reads CASSLASGGPADTQYF. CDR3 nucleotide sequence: TGTGCCAGCAGCCTGGCCTCAGGGGGCCCCGCAGATACGCAGTATTTT.

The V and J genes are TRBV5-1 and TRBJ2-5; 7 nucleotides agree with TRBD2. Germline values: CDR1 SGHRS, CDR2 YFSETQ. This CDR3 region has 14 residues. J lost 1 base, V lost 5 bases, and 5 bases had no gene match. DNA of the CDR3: TGCGCCAGCAGTCCCGGGACTACCCAAGAGACCCAGTACTTC. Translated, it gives CASSPGTTQETQYF.

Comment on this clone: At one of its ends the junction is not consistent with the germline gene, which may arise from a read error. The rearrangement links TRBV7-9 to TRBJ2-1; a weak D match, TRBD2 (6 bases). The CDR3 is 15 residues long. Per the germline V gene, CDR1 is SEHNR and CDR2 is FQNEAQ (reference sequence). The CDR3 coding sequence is TGTTCCAGCAGCAGATTAGCGGTCTCCTACAATGAGCAGTTCTTC. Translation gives CSSSRLAVSYNEQFF.

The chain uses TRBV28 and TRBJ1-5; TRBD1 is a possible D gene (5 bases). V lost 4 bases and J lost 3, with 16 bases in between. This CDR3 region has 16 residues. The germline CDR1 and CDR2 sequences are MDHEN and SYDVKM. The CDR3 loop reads CASSSGRRGINQPQHF. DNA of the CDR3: TGTGCCAGCAGTTCCGGTCGGCGGGGGATCAATCAGCCCCAGCATTTT.

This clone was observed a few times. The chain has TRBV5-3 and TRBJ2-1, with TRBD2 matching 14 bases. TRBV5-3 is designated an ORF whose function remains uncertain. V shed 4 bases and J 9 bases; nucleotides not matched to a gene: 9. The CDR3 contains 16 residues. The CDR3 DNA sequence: TGTGCCAGAAGCCAGGGACTAGCGGGAGCTGGTAGTGAGCAGTTCTTC. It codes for CARSQGLAGAGSEQFF.

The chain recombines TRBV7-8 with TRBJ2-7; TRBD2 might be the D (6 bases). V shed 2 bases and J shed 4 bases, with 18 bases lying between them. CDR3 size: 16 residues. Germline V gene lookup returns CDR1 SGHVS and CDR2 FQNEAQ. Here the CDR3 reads CASSLTFGPGGYEQYF. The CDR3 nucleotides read TGTGCCAGCAGCTTAACCTTCGGACCCGGGGGTTACGAGCAGTACTTC.

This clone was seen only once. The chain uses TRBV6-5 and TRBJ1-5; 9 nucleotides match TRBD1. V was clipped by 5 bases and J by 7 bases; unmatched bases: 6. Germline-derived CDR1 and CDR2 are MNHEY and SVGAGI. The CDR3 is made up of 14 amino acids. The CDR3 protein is CASSPGTGYQPQHF. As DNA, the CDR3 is TGTGCCAGCAGTCCCGGGACAGGGTACCAGCCCCAGCATTTT.

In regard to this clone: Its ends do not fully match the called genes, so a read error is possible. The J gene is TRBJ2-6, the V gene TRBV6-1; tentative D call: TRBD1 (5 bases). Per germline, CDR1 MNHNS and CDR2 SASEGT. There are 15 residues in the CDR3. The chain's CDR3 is CASIGPGSGANGLTF. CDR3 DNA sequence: TGTGCCAGCATTGGTCCAGGTTCTGGGGCCAACGGCCTGACTTTC.

CDR3 protein: CASSESRTAGMNTEAFF. The CDR3 nucleotides are TGTGCCAGCAGTGAGAGTAGGACAGCCGGAATGAACACTGAAGCTTTCTTT. The chain employs TRBV2 and TRBJ1-1; tentative D call: TRBD1 (6 bases). V was cut by 3 bases and J by 0 bases, with 17 bases left in between. The CDR3 has 17 residues. CDR1 and CDR2 from the germline V gene are SNHLY and FYNNEI.

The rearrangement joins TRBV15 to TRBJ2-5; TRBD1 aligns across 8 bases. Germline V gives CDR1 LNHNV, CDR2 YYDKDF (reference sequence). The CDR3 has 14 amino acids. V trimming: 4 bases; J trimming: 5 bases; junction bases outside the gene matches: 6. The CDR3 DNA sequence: TGTGCCACCAGCACCGGGACAGGCCACGAGACCCAGTACTTC. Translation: CATSTGTGHETQYF.

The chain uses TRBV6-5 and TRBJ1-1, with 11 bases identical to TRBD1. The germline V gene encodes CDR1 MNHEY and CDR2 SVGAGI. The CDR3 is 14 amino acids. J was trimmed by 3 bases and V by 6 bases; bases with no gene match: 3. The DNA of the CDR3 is TGTGCCAGCAGGGGACAGGGGGGTTACACTGAAGCTTTCTTT. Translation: CASRGQGGYTEAFF.

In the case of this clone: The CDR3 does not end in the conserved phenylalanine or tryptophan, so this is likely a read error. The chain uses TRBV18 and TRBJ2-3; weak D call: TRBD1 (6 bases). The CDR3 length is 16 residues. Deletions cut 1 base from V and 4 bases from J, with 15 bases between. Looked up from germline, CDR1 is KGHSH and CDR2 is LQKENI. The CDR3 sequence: CASSPRGHPEADTQYL. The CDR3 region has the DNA TGTGCCAGCTCACCACGGGGACACCCGGAAGCAGATACGCAGTATCTT.

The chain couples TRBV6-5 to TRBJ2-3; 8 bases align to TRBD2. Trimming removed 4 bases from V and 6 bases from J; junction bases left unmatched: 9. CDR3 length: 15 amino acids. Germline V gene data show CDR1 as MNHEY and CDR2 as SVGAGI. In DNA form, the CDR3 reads TGTGCCAGCAGTTTCTCGAGGAGCGGGAGCGATACGCAGTATTTT. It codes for CASSFSRSGSDTQYF.

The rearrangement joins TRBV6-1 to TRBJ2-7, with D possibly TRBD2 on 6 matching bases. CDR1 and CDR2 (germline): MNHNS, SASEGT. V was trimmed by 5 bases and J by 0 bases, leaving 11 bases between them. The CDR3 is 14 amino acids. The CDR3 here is CASSFVADSYEQYF. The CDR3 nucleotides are TGTGCCAGCAGTTTCGTAGCGGACTCCTACGAGCAGTACTTC.

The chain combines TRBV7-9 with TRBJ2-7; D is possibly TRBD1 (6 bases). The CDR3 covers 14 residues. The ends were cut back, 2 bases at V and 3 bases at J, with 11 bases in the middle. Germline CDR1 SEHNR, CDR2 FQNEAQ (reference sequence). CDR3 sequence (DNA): TGTGCCAGCAGCTTAACAGGGATGGTCTACGAGCAGTACTTC. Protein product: CASSLTGMVYEQYF.

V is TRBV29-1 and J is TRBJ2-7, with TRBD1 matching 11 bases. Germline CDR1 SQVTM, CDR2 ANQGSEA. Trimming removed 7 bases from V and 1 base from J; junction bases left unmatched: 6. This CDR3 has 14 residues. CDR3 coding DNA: TGCAGCGGCCAAGGACAGGGGGCTTCCTACGAGCAGTACTTC. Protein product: CSGQGQGASYEQYF.

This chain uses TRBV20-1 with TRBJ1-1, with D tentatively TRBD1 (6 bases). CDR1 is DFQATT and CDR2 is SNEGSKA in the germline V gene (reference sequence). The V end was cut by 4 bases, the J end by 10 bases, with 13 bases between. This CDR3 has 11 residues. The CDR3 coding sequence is TGCAGTGCTATCAGGGGCTCGAGAGCTTTCTTT. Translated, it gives CSAIRGSRAFF.

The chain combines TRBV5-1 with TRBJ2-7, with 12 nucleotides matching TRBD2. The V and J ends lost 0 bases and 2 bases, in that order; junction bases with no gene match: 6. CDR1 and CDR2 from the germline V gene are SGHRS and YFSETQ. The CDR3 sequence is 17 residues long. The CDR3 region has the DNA TGCGCCAGCAGCTTGGGGACTAGCGGGACTTTCCCCTACGAGCAGTACTTC. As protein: CASSLGTSGTFPYEQYF.

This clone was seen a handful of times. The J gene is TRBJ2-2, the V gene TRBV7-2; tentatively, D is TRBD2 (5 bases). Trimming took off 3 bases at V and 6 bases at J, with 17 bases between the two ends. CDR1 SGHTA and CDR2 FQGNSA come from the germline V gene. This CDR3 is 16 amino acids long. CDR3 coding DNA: TGTGCCAGCAGCTTCCTGGCGGGCGAGCTTCCCGGGGAGCTGTTTTTT. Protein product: CASSFLAGELPGELFF.

CDR3 bases: TGCAGCGTTAGTAATCCGGGACAGTTCCAAGAGACCCAGTACTTC. It is translated as CSVSNPGQFQETQYF. This rearrangement joins TRBV29-1 to TRBJ2-5; TRBD1 agrees at 7 bases. The V gene end was trimmed by 5 bases and the J gene end by 1 base; junction bases not matched to a gene: 10. The germline V gene has CDR1 SQVTM and CDR2 ANQGSEA. This CDR3 contains 15 residues.

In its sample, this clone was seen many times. As DNA, the CDR3 is TGTGCCTGGAGTGTACTAGCGGGCACCGGGGAGCTGTTTTTT. It is translated as CAWSVLAGTGELFF. This chain uses TRBV30 with TRBJ2-2; 9 positions agree with TRBD2. The V and J ends lost 0 bases and 4 bases, in that order; junction bases with no gene match: 0. This CDR3 region has 14 residues. Germline CDR1 GTSNPN, CDR2 SVGIG (reference sequence).

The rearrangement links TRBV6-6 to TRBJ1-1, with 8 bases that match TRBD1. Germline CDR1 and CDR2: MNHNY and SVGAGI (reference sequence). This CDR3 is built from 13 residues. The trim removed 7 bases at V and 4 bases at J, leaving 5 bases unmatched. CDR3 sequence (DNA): TGTGCCAGCACCGGACAGGGTTTCACTGAAGCTTTCTTT. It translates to CASTGQGFTEAFF.

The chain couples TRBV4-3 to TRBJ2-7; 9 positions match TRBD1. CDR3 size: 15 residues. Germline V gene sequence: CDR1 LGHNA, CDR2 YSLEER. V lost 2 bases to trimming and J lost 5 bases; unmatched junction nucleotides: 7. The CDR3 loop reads CASSQTGTGYHEQYF. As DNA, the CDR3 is TGCGCCAGCAGCCAAACCGGGACAGGGTACCACGAGCAGTACTTC.

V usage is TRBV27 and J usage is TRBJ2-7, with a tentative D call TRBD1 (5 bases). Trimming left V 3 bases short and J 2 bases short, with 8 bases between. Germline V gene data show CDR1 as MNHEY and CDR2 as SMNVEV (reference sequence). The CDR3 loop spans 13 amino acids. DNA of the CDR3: TGTGCCAGCAGTTTCGGACATACCTACGAGCAGTACTTC. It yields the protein CASSFGHTYEQYF.